This is a list of T cell receptor beta chains from one sample in a study of vaccination effects on CD4 cells after COVID-19. Assay: immunoSEQ multiplex PCR; the TCRdb copy retains only in-frame clones and omits some. Among roughly 27,000 clones listed, under 75% were seen once. Their antigens are not known. Material: CD4+ T cells from PBMCs cultured with SARS-CoV-2 spike peptides, obtained before COVID-19 vaccination. These receptors originate from a human donor who received a COVID-19 vaccine. Each CDR3 is given with its conserved first and last residue. A D gene is named only where the DNA matches it firmly. Expanded clones are given a class, and other clones once, few, many or no size at all.

clone_size d_call j_call v_call cdr3_nt cdr3_aa
NA TRBD1 TRBJ2-4 TRBV5-5 TGTGCCAGCAGCTTGGTACGGGACAGGGTTGGCATTCAGTACTTC CASSLVRDRVGIQYF
NA NA TRBJ1-5 TRBV6-5 TGTGCCAGCAGTTATGATGGGTATCAGCCCCAGCATTTT CASSYDGYQPQHF
NA NA TRBJ1-1 TRBV2 TGTGCCAGCAGTGAAAACTCCCCGAGGACTGAAGCTTTCTTT CASSENSPRTEAFF
NA NA TRBJ2-6 TRBV20-1 TGCAGTGCTAGTAGGGGGGGCTTCGGGTCTGGGGCCAACGTCCTGACTTTC CSASRGGFGSGANVLTF
few TRBD2 TRBJ2-7 TRBV7-2 TGTGCCAGCAGCCCGGGACTAGCGGACGAGCAGTACTTC CASSPGLADEQYF
NA NA TRBJ1-2 TRBV6-1 TGTGCCAGCAGTGACCAGGACGGATTTGGCGGCTACACCTTC CASSDQDGFGGYTF
NA NA TRBJ2-7 TRBV21-1 TGTGCCAGCAGCAAAGTCGCTAGCGGGGGGGCCTACGAGCAGTACTTC CASSKVASGGAYEQYF
once TRBD2 TRBJ2-2 TRBV4-1 TGCGCCAGCAGCCAAGTCATTCGGCTTAGCGGGACGAACGGGGAGCTGTTTTTT CASSQVIRLSGTNGELFF
NA NA TRBJ1-5 TRBV7-2 TGTGCCAGCAGCTTAGAATATAGCAATCAGCCCCAGCATTTT CASSLEYSNQPQHF
NA NA TRBJ2-7 TRBV21-1 TGTGCCAGCAGCATAGACCGCCACCACGAGCAGTACTTC CASSIDRHHEQYF
NA NA TRBJ1-1 TRBV5-6 TGTGCCAGCAGCTCCTTCCTCACTGAAGCTTTCTTT CASSSFLTEAFF
NA NA TRBJ1-5 TRBV7-2 TGTGCCAGCAGCTTAAGGGGCCCGAATCAGCCCCAGCATTTT CASSLRGPNQPQHF
NA TRBD1 TRBJ1-3 TRBV19 TGTGCCAGTAGTATAGTAGGGGGCGCCGGAAACACCATATATTTT CASSIVGGAGNTIYF
few NA TRBJ1-1 TRBV11-2 TGTGCCAGCAGCCGTGACGGAATGAACACTGAAGCTTTCTTT CASSRDGMNTEAFF
NA NA TRBJ1-5 TRBV27 TGTGCCAGCAGGCGGGACGGCCCGGGCAATCAGCCCCAGCATTTT CASRRDGPGNQPQHF
NA TRBD2 TRBJ2-2 TRBV7-9 TGTGCCAGCAGCCCCGGACTAGCGGGAGGTACGAACACCGGGGAGCTGTTTTTT CASSPGLAGGTNTGELFF
NA NA TRBJ1-4 TRBV2 TGTGCCAGCAGTGGGGTACAGGTGATGAATGAAAAACTGTTTTTT CASSGVQVMNEKLFF
NA TRBD1 TRBJ1-4 TRBV5-1 TGCGCCAGCAGCTCCGGACAGGGGCGCGAAAAACTGTTTTTT CASSSGQGREKLFF
few NA TRBJ2-2 TRBV18 TGTGCCAGCTCACCTTCAGAAGAGACCGGGGAGCTGTTTTTT CASSPSEETGELFF
few NA TRBJ2-7 TRBV5-1 TGCGCCAGCGGATGGAGTAGCGGCCAGGACGAGCAGTACTTC CASGWSSGQDEQYF
NA TRBD2 TRBJ2-1 TRBV6-1 TGTGCCAGCAGTGAAGGACTAGCGGGAGTAAGTGAGCAGTTCTTC CASSEGLAGVSEQFF
few TRBD2 TRBJ2-2 TRBV5-8 TGTGCCTTCTTCGTCCTAGCGGGAGATTATCGCACCGGGGAGCTGTTTTTT CAFFVLAGDYRTGELFF
NA NA TRBJ1-5 TRBV5-1 TGCGCCAGCAGCCAGGTAACAGGGAGCAATCAGCCCCAGCATTTT CASSQVTGSNQPQHF
NA TRBD1 TRBJ1-5 TRBV6-5 TGTGCCAGCAGTAACCGGGACAGTTATCAGCCCCAGCATTTT CASSNRDSYQPQHF
NA TRBD1 TRBJ2-7 TRBV7-8 TGTGCCAGCAGCTCACTGACAGGGATATCCTACGAGCAGTACTTC CASSSLTGISYEQYF
NA TRBD1 TRBJ2-5 TRBV24-1 TGTGCCACCAGTGATTTTTCCACTAGCAGGGGGCGGGAGACCCAGTACTTC CATSDFSTSRGRETQYF
NA NA TRBJ2-7 TRBV7-8 TGTGCCAGCAGCTCCGACGATATATCCTACGAGCAGTACTTC CASSSDDISYEQYF
few TRBD1 TRBJ2-7 TRBV18 TGTGCCAGCTCACCAAATTCCCTTGAACTCCGACAGGGCGGCTACGAGCAGTACTTC CASSPNSLELRQGGYEQYF
NA NA TRBJ2-3 TRBV5-1 TGCGCCAGCAGCTTTAGCACAGATACGCAGTATTTT CASSFSTDTQYF
NA TRBD1 TRBJ1-2 TRBV6-4 TGTGCCAGCAGTGACTCGGGACAGGGTGACTTCTACACCTTC CASSDSGQGDFYTF
few NA TRBJ1-3 TRBV13 TGTGCCAGCAGCTTAGGCCCAATTTCCCGGACAACCGGCTCTGGAAACACCATATATTTT CASSLGPISRTTGSGNTIYF
NA TRBD1 TRBJ1-5 TRBV30 TGTGCCTGGAGTTTACAGGGGAATCAGCCCCAGCATTTT CAWSLQGNQPQHF
NA TRBD2 TRBJ2-3 TRBV5-4 TGTGCCAGCAGCTTAGCGGGGGGGCGGACAGATACGCAGTATTTT CASSLAGGRTDTQYF
once TRBD1 TRBJ2-5 TRBV5-1 TGCGCCAGCAGCTTGGGGGACAGGGCAGAGACCCAGTACTTC CASSLGDRAETQYF
NA TRBD1 TRBJ1-2 TRBV30 TGTGCCTGGTTGACAGGGGGCGATGGCTACACCTTC CAWLTGGDGYTF
once NA TRBJ1-6 TRBV19 TGTGCCAGTAGATTATTCCCTGGGGGTACAGACAATTCACCCCTCCACTTT CASRLFPGGTDNSPLHF
once TRBD1 TRBJ1-2 TRBV2 TGTGCCAGCAGGTCGGGACAGGGGTCCGGTGGCTACACCTTC CASRSGQGSGGYTF
NA NA TRBJ2-3 TRBV6-5 TGTGCCAGCAGAGAGGGATTAAGCACAGATACGCAGTATTTT CASREGLSTDTQYF
NA NA TRBJ2-3 TRBV10-3 TGTGCCATCAGTGCGTCAGATACGCAGTATTTT CAISASDTQYF
NA NA TRBJ1-4 TRBV5-1 TGCGCCAGCAGCTTGGGTAGCTCTAATGAAAAACTGTTTTTT CASSLGSSNEKLFF
few TRBD2 TRBJ2-1 TRBV5-1 TGCGCCAGCAGCTCTGGACTAGCGGCGAATGAGCAGTTCTTC CASSSGLAANEQFF
few TRBD2 TRBJ2-1 TRBV27 TGTGCCAGCAGTTTATATGCCCTAGCGGGAAATGAGCAGTTCTTC CASSLYALAGNEQFF
NA NA TRBJ1-6 TRBV6-5 TGTGCCAGCAGCGGAAGCTCCTATAATTCACCCCTCCACTTT CASSGSSYNSPLHF
NA NA TRBJ1-2 TRBV6-5 TGTGCCAGCAGTTATCGTCGGGGGCGCGACTATGGCTACACCTTC CASSYRRGRDYGYTF
NA NA TRBJ2-7 TRBV7-2 TGTGCCAGCAGCTTAGCCAGGGCGAACTACGAGCAGTACTTC CASSLARANYEQYF
NA NA TRBJ2-1 TRBV5-1 TGCGCCAGCAGCCAAAGCTCCTACAATGAGCAGTTCTTC CASSQSSYNEQFF
NA NA TRBJ2-7 TRBV7-8 TGTGCCAGCAGCTTAGCGGTGGGAGGGGGCTACGAGCAGTACTTC CASSLAVGGGYEQYF
NA NA TRBJ2-1 TRBV12-5 TGTGCTAGTGGTTTGGGTAGCGGCTACGATGAGCAGTTCTTC CASGLGSGYDEQFF
NA NA TRBJ2-5 TRBV4-1 TGCGCCAGCAGCCAAGATGCGGACGGTGCCCTATCGGCCCAGTACTTC CASSQDADGALSAQYF
NA NA TRBJ2-7 TRBV5-6 TGTGCCAGCAGCCGAGGGCACTTCTCCTACGAGCAGTACTTC CASSRGHFSYEQYF
few TRBD2 TRBJ2-7 TRBV6-5 TGTGCCAGCAGGGGACTAGCGGACTACGAGCAGTACTTC CASRGLADYEQYF
NA TRBD2 TRBJ2-7 TRBV30 TGTGCCTGGAGTAATGGACTAGCGGGGGCTCTCGAGCAGTACTTC CAWSNGLAGALEQYF